Following are 26 T cell receptor beta chains from one sample sequenced in a study of blood T cell repertoires in COVID-19. Using immunoSEQ multiplex PCR, the repertoire was profiled, and TCRdb retains in-frame clones only, with some absent. This repertoire shows 300,000 to 350,000 clones, approximately 86% found once; its top ten account for approximately 4%. Input material: PBMCs or T cells enriched from blood (not recorded which). The receptors derive from a middle-aged woman with acute COVID-19.

The CDR3 is CAISESGGTQYF. The CDR3 DNA reads as TGTGCCATCAGTGAGTCGGGGGGGACCCAGTACTTC. The genes are TRBV10-3 and TRBJ2-5; D may be TRBD2 (6 bases). V lost 0 bases and J lost 7, with 6 bases in between. Germline V gene sequence: CDR1 ENHRY, CDR2 SYGVKD. This CDR3 comprises 12 residues.

This chain links TRBV2 with TRBJ2-1, with 9 nucleotides matching TRBD2. The germline CDR1 and CDR2 sequences are SNHLY and FYNNEI. J gave up 3 bases and V 6 bases, and 3 bases lay outside the gene matches. This CDR3 comprises 14 residues. The CDR3 coding sequence is TGTGCCAGCAGGGAGACTAGCGGCTACAATGAGCAGTTCTTC. This codes for CASRETSGYNEQFF.

The chain combines TRBV7-9 with TRBJ1-1, with 10 positions matching TRBD1. In germline, CDR1 is SEHNR, CDR2 FQNEAQ (reference sequence). The V segment lost 7 bases and the J segment 3 bases; nucleotides outside the gene matches: 5. The CDR3 extends over 14 amino acids. The chain's CDR3 is CASTDRGRDTEAFF. The CDR3 DNA reads TGTGCCAGCACCGACAGGGGGCGAGACACTGAAGCTTTCTTT.

This clone is a singleton in its sample. The chain combines TRBV11-2 with TRBJ1-1; the match to TRBD1 covers 9 bases. V lost 5 bases, J lost 1 base, and 8 bases stayed unmatched. Germline V gene data show CDR1 as SGHAT and CDR2 as FQNNGV. CDR3 length: 16 amino acids. CDR3 in DNA: TGTGCCAGCAGCCCCCGACCGACAGGGGGGAACACTGAAGCTTTCTTT. Translated, it gives CASSPRPTGGNTEAFF.

The rearrangement uses TRBV6-2 or TRBV6-3 and TRBJ2-7, with 10 bases fitting TRBD2. Germline-derived CDR1 and CDR2 are MNHEY and SVGEGT. The trim removed 2 bases at V and 0 bases at J, leaving 4 bases unmatched. This CDR3 spans 16 amino acids. As DNA, the CDR3 is TGTGCCAGCAGTTACGGTTCTAGCGGGAGCTCCTACGAGCAGTACTTC. Translated, it gives CASSYGSSGSSYEQYF.

This chain uses TRBV19 with TRBJ1-1; 7 bases map to TRBD1. V lost 4 bases and J lost 0; bases outside the gene matches: 5. The CDR3 consists of 15 residues. Germline-derived CDR1 and CDR2 are LNHDA and SQIVND (reference sequence). The CDR3 DNA follows: TGTGCCAGTAGTACAGGGGGGACGATGAACACTGAAGCTTTCTTT. Residues: CASSTGGTMNTEAFF.

The chain combines TRBV7-2 with TRBJ1-4; TRBD1 aligns across 10 bases. V trimming: 5 bases; J trimming: 12 bases; junction bases outside the gene matches: 6. In germline, CDR1 is SGHTA, CDR2 FQGNSA. The CDR3 is 13 amino acids. CDR3 sequence (DNA): TGTGCCAGCAGCGCCCGGGACAGGGGAGAACTGTTTTTT. It encodes CASSARDRGELFF. The variable domain in full, completed from reference TRBV7-2 and TRBJ1-4, reads GAGVSQSPSNKVTEKGKDVELRCDPISGHTALYWYRQSLGQGLEFLIYFQGNSAPDKSGLPSDRFSAERTGGSVSTLTIQRTQQEDSAVYLCASSARDRGELFFGSGTQLSVL.

The rearrangement uses TRBV6-6 and TRBJ1-5; 8 bases match TRBD1. Unmatched junction bases numbered 11, after V lost 6 bases and J lost 4 bases. Looked up from germline, CDR1 is MNHNY and CDR2 is SVGAGI (reference sequence). This CDR3 has 16 amino acids. Here the CDR3 DNA reads TGTGCCAGCAGCACGTCCACAGGACAGGGTAATCAGCCCCAGCATTTT. As protein: CASSTSTGQGNQPQHF.

This rearrangement joins TRBV5-5 to TRBJ2-5, with a possible D match to TRBD2 (6 bases). With 6 bases removed from V and 5 bases from J, the gap between germline ends came to 23 bases. CDR3 size: 16 residues. Looked up from germline, CDR1 is SGHKS and CDR2 is YYEKEE (reference sequence). The CDR3 reads CASISQGGLGGETQYF. In nucleotides, the CDR3 is TGTGCCAGCATTTCCCAGGGCGGGCTTGGGGGGGAGACCCAGTACTTC.

The V and J genes are TRBV11-2 and TRBJ2-1; 10 bases are a match to TRBD2. V lost 7 bases and J lost 5; bases outside the gene matches: 17. Germline V gene lookup returns CDR1 SGHAT and CDR2 FQNNGV. The CDR3 totals 18 residues. CDR3 bases: TGTGCCAGCACCCGCACGGTAGCGGGAGGTCGTGGTGACAATGAGCAGTTCTTC. Translated: CASTRTVAGGRGDNEQFF.

This clone turned up a few times. The CDR3 DNA sequence: TGCAGCGTTGAACGTGGACTAGCGGGAGGGCCGGTCAATGAGCAGTTCTTC. Amino acids: CSVERGLAGGPVNEQFF. This sequence joins TRBV29-1 and TRBJ2-1, with 15 bases lining up with TRBD2. V lost 2 bases, J lost 6 bases, and 8 bases stayed unmatched. The germline gives CDR1 SQVTM, CDR2 ANQGSEA. The CDR3 is 17 amino acids.

The rearrangement uses TRBV6-5 and TRBJ1-4, with a possible D match to TRBD1 (6 bases). The CDR3 sequence is 16 residues long. Looked up from germline, CDR1 is MNHEY and CDR2 is SVGAGI. Trimming took 2 bases from V and 7 from J, leaving 17 bases between them. This chain's CDR3 is CASSYSYRASSEKLFF. In DNA form, the CDR3 reads TGTGCCAGCAGTTACAGCTACAGGGCCTCTAGTGAAAAACTGTTTTTT.

The chain couples TRBV7-3 to TRBJ2-1; 7 bases fit TRBD2. The V gene's germline CDR1 is SGHTA and CDR2 FQGTGA. J gave up 5 bases and V 5 bases, and 12 bases lay outside the gene matches. The CDR3 is 16 amino acids. This CDR3 is CASSPLDTGGNNEQFF. CDR3 coding DNA: TGTGCCAGCAGCCCATTGGACACGGGAGGAAACAATGAGCAGTTCTTC.

The V call is TRBV7-9, the J call TRBJ2-1; 10 bases line up with TRBD2. The germline CDR1 and CDR2 sequences are SEHNR and FQNEAQ (reference sequence). The V segment lost 4 bases and the J segment 1 base; nucleotides outside the gene matches: 4. The CDR3 covers 16 residues. In DNA form, the CDR3 reads TGTGCCAGCAGCTACAGCGGGAGGGCATCCTACAATGAGCAGTTCTTC. Translating gives CASSYSGRASYNEQFF.

This chain connects TRBV5-6 to TRBJ2-1; D remains ambiguous. CDR3 length: 13 residues. Germline CDR1 SGHDT, CDR2 YYEEEE. With 4 bases removed from V and 5 bases from J, the gap between germline ends came to 10 bases. The CDR3 DNA follows: TGTGCCAGCAGCGCACGAACAAACAATGAGCAGTTCTTC. Translating it yields CASSARTNNEQFF.

The rearrangement links TRBV15 to TRBJ2-1; tentative D call: TRBD1 (6 bases). With 2 bases removed from V and 13 bases from J, the gap between germline ends came to 24 bases. Germline V gene sequence: CDR1 LNHNV, CDR2 YYDKDF (reference sequence). The CDR3 totals 16 residues. The CDR3 reads CATSRKRQGQPLEQFF. CDR3 DNA: TGTGCCACCAGCAGAAAAAGACAAGGACAGCCTTTGGAACAGTTCTTC. Complete variable domain (other parts from reference TRBV15 and TRBJ2-1): DAMVIQNPRYQVTQFGKPVTLSCSQTLNHNVMYWYQQKSSQAPKLLFHYYDKDFNNEADTPDNFQSRRPNTSFCFLDIRSPGLGDTAMYLCATSRKRQGQPLEQFFGPGTRLTVL.

The chain is built from TRBV19 and TRBJ2-2; unclear D gene. This CDR3 has 13 amino acids. Germline V gene sequence: CDR1 LNHDA, CDR2 SQIVND (reference sequence). Deletions cut 5 bases from V and 1 base from J, with 5 bases between. In nucleotides, the CDR3 is TGTGCCAGTAGTCCCATGAACACCGGGGAGCTGTTTTTT. Translating it yields CASSPMNTGELFF.

This sequence joins TRBV7-2 and TRBJ2-4; D might be TRBD2 (6 bases). The germline gives CDR1 SGHTA, CDR2 FQGNSA. The germline V and J ends were trimmed by 2 bases and 1 base, with 18 bases remaining between them. This CDR3 has 18 amino acids. CDR3 DNA sequence: TGTGCCAGCAGCTTACGGGGGTTAGGGAGTTTGGCCAAAAACATTCAGTACTTC. Amino acids: CASSLRGLGSLAKNIQYF.

This chain connects TRBV4-1 to TRBJ2-1; 13 bases line up with TRBD2. The length of the CDR3 is 17 residues. Germline CDR1 is MGHRA and CDR2 is YSYEKL. Unmatched junction bases numbered 1, after V lost 2 bases and J lost 0 bases. The DNA of the CDR3 is TGCGCCAGCAGCCAAACTAGCGGGGGGGCCTCCTACAATGAGCAGTTCTTC. Its protein product is CASSQTSGGASYNEQFF.

V gene TRBV7-9 combines with J gene TRBJ1-4; possibly TRBD1 for D (6 bases). In germline, CDR1 is SEHNR, CDR2 FQNEAQ (reference sequence). The V end lost 5 bases, the J end lost 5 bases, and 12 bases lay between the germline ends. The CDR3 has 14 residues. The CDR3 nucleotides read TGTGCCAGCAGCCGCGATCAGGGGAATGAAAAACTGTTTTTT. This translates into CASSRDQGNEKLFF. The variable domain in full, completed from reference TRBV7-9 and TRBJ1-4, reads DTGVSQNPRHKITKRGQNVTFRCDPISEHNRLYWYRQTLGQGPEFLTYFQNEAQLEKSRLLSDRFSAERPKGSFSTLEIQRTEQGDSAMYLCASSRDQGNEKLFFGSGTQLSVL.

V is TRBV4-3 and J is TRBJ2-5; 8 bases match TRBD2. The CDR3 contains 15 residues. V was clipped by 0 bases and J by 5 bases; unmatched bases: 5. In germline, CDR1 is LGHNA, CDR2 YSLEER. This chain's CDR3 is CASSQDPGGWETQYF. As DNA, the CDR3 is TGCGCCAGCAGCCAAGATCCGGGGGGGTGGGAGACCCAGTACTTC.

This sequence joins TRBV4-3 and TRBJ2-4, with 8 bases fitting TRBD1. The CDR3 is 19 residues long. Per germline, CDR1 LGHNA and CDR2 YSLEER. The J segment lost 1 base and the V segment lost 0 bases, leaving 11 bases of the junction unmatched. For the CDR3, the DNA is TGCGCCAGCAGCCAAGACCCCCCCCAGGGGGCATTGGCCAAAAACATTCAGTACTTC. This encodes CASSQDPPQGALAKNIQYF.

The chain carries TRBV11-3 and TRBJ1-1; tentative D call: TRBD1 (5 bases). With 3 bases removed from V and 5 bases from J, the gap between germline ends came to 13 bases. CDR3 length equals 14 residues. CDR1 and CDR2 from the germline V gene are SGHNT and YENEEA. This chain's CDR3 is CASSFMEGKTEAFF. The CDR3 nucleotides read TGTGCCAGCAGCTTCATGGAGGGGAAGACTGAAGCTTTCTTT.

The chain links TRBV10-3 to TRBJ1-5; 8 bases match TRBD1. Germline lookup yields CDR1 ENHRY and CDR2 SYGVKD. With 2 bases clipped from V and 6 bases from J, the junction kept 9 bases outside the gene matches. The CDR3 length is 16 residues. CDR3 amino acids: CAISETQGAGGQPQHF. The CDR3, as DNA: TGTGCCATCAGTGAGACCCAGGGGGCCGGAGGTCAGCCCCAGCATTTT.

V and J are TRBV19 and TRBJ1-4; a weak D match, TRBD1 (6 bases). The CDR3 spans 14 residues. Trimming stripped 2 bases from V and 8 bases from J, with 12 bases between. Germline CDR1 and CDR2: LNHDA and SQIVND (reference sequence). This CDR3 reads CASSISGAGEKLFF. In nucleotides, the CDR3 is TGTGCCAGTAGTATATCAGGGGCAGGGGAAAAACTGTTTTTT.

The chain uses TRBV2 and TRBJ1-3; D is unclear. V was trimmed by 1 base and J by 5 bases, leaving 18 bases between them. Germline V CDR1 and CDR2: SNHLY, FYNNEI. The CDR3 covers 17 residues. The chain's CDR3 is CASSEVVDLRGRNTIYF. For the CDR3, the DNA is TGTGCCAGCAGTGAAGTGGTAGACCTCCGCGGTAGAAACACCATATATTTT.